The clone carrying this T cell receptor (beta chain) has at least ten counts. The data are from a study of CDR3 diversity in severe acne. CDR1 SGDLS and CDR2 YYNGEE come from the germline V gene. Trimming took 4 bases from V and 3 from J, leaving 17 bases between them. This CDR3 is built from 15 residues. TCRdb re-derived calls from the PCR reads in MiXCR, one entry per CDR3 protein. The sample records fewer than 100,000 distinct CDR3 sequences, 51% being singletons. This chain links TRBV9 with TRBJ2-7; D gene uncertain. The clonotype comes from a male donor in good health, without acne. The specimen sequenced was blood. CDR3 nucleotides: TGTGCCAGCAGCCCACAAGTCGGTAACCTCTACGAGCAGTACTTC. This encodes CASSPQVGNLYEQYF.